One sample yielded the 14 T cell receptor beta chains listed below, sequenced in a study of T-cell reconstitution after alpha-beta-depleted transplantation in children. Unique molecular identifiers were used in preparing the TCRbeta library. In TCRdb, the PCR reads were re-called with MiXCR into one record per CDR3 protein. The sample records about 980,000 distinct CDR3 sequences, roughly 31% being singletons. The material was PBMCs, mostly from graft donor cells, obtained 360 days after TCRalphabeta/CD19-depleted stem cell transplant. All receptors derive from a boy under three years old who had a stem cell transplant for SCID, so the T cells may come from the graft donor.

The V call is TRBV20-1, the J call TRBJ1-2; D is unresolved. The CDR3 consists of 12 residues. With 3 bases removed from V and 7 bases from J, the gap between germline ends came to 12 bases. Per the germline V gene, CDR1 is DFQATT and CDR2 is SNEGSKA (reference sequence). CDR3 DNA sequence: TGCAGTGCTAGCCGCTATAAGGGTGGCTACACCTTC. Translated: CSASRYKGGYTF.

The J gene is TRBJ2-1, the V gene TRBV6-2 or TRBV6-3, with D unclear. The CDR3 is 13 residues long. The germline CDR1 and CDR2 sequences are MNHEY and SVGEGT. Trimming removed 2 bases from V and 5 bases from J, with 7 bases in between. CDR3 nucleotides: TGTGCCAGCAGTTACGCAGTCCACAATGAGCAGTTCTTC. Translating gives CASSYAVHNEQFF.

This chain links TRBV27 with TRBJ1-6; no firm D call. The CDR3 loop spans 13 amino acids. The V and J ends lost 5 bases and 9 bases respectively, with 11 bases between them. Germline V gene lookup returns CDR1 MNHEY and CDR2 SMNVEV (reference sequence). CDR3 amino acids: CASSSGRISPLHF. Here the CDR3 DNA reads TGTGCCAGCAGTAGCGGACGGATTTCACCCCTCCACTTT.

This clonotype was detected a few times. V is TRBV11-2 and J is TRBJ2-5; TRBD1 aligns across 11 bases. Germline CDR1 is SGHAT and CDR2 is FQNNGV. The V gene end was trimmed by 5 bases and the J gene end by 5 bases; junction bases not matched to a gene: 10. This CDR3 spans 16 amino acids. In DNA, the CDR3 is TGTGCCAGCAGCCCTGGGGACAGGGGGTCAGGGGAGACCCAGTACTTC. It specifies CASSPGDRGSGETQYF.

The V gene is TRBV29-1, the J gene TRBJ2-7; D is ambiguous. V lost 4 bases and J lost 2, with 9 bases in between. The CDR3 has 12 amino acids. The germline CDR1 and CDR2 sequences are SQVTM and ANQGSEA. The CDR3 loop reads CSVGRDAYEQYF. The CDR3 DNA reads as TGCAGCGTTGGCCGCGATGCCTACGAGCAGTACTTC.

The chain is built from TRBV6-2 or TRBV6-3 and TRBJ2-2, with a tentative D call TRBD2 (6 bases). CDR1 and CDR2 (germline): MNHEY, SVGEGT. Trimming left V 5 bases short and J 1 base short, with 14 bases between. The CDR3 is 16 amino acids. CDR3: CASSLVLGGNTGELFF. The CDR3 DNA follows: TGTGCCAGCAGTCTGGTTCTGGGGGGGAACACCGGGGAGCTGTTTTTT.

The rearrangement uses TRBV19 and TRBJ2-1; D ambiguous. V was shortened by 3 bases and J by 4 bases, with 10 bases between the two germline ends. This CDR3 comprises 14 residues. Germline loops: CDR1 LNHDA, CDR2 SQIVND (reference sequence). The chain's CDR3 is CASSMGKFYNEQFF. CDR3 nucleotide sequence: TGTGCCAGTAGTATGGGGAAATTTTACAATGAGCAGTTCTTC.

The chain carries TRBV19 and TRBJ1-1; TRBD1 aligns across 7 bases. CDR1 and CDR2 (germline): LNHDA, SQIVND (reference sequence). Trimming at V came to 6 bases and at J to 1 base, leaving 5 bases not matched to a gene. The CDR3 is made up of 14 amino acids. CDR3 in DNA: TGTGCCAGTAGCATGGACAGGAGGAACACTGAAGCTTTCTTT. Translating it yields CASSMDRRNTEAFF.

The sample holds a few counts of this clonotype. V and J are TRBV20-1 and TRBJ2-7, with TRBD1 identical over 7 bases. Germline CDR1 and CDR2: DFQATT and SNEGSKA (reference sequence). This CDR3 spans 13 amino acids. V was pared by 6 bases and J by 0 bases, with 5 bases of the junction left unmatched. The CDR3 loop is CSADGQDSYEQYF. CDR3 DNA: TGCAGTGCGGATGGACAGGACTCCTACGAGCAGTACTTC.

The chain combines TRBV29-1 with TRBJ1-5, with a weak D call TRBD1 (6 bases). The CDR3 length is 16 residues. CDR1 SQVTM and CDR2 ANQGSEA come from the germline V gene. V lost 0 bases and J lost 0, with 12 bases in between. The CDR3 is CSVEEGTGYSNQPQHF. CDR3 coding DNA: TGCAGCGTTGAAGAAGGAACAGGGTATAGCAATCAGCCCCAGCATTTT. The entire variable domain, with the rest obtained from reference TRBV29-1 and TRBJ1-5, is as follows: SAVISQKPSRDICQRGTSLTIQCQVDSQVTMMFWYRQQPGQSLTLIATANQGSEATYESGFVIDKFPISRPNLTFSTLTVSNMSPEDSSIYLCSVEEGTGYSNQPQHFGDGTRLSIL.

This clonotype was seen at least ten times. The J gene is TRBJ1-5, the V gene TRBV7-2; perhaps TRBD1 as D (5 bases). V dropped 1 base and J dropped 2 bases, with 6 bases sitting between them. CDR1 SGHTA and CDR2 FQGNSA come from the germline V gene. The CDR3 is 14 residues long. DNA of the CDR3: TGTGCCAGCAGCTTAGGGACACGCAATCAGCCCCAGCATTTT. Amino acids: CASSLGTRNQPQHF.

This clonotype was seen only a few times. J is TRBJ2-5 and V is TRBV6-1; no clear D gene. Germline V gene data show CDR1 as MNHNS and CDR2 as SASEGT. The CDR3 totals 14 residues. Trimming cost V 1 base and J 2 bases, with 8 bases left between them. Here the CDR3 DNA reads TGTGCCAGCAGTGAAGGGTGGGGACAAGAGACCCAGTACTTC. Its protein is CASSEGWGQETQYF.

This rearrangement joins TRBV5-1 to TRBJ2-3; TRBD2 aligns across 11 bases. Germline V gene data show CDR1 as SGHRS and CDR2 as YFSETQ. The trim removed 4 bases at V and 2 bases at J, leaving 3 bases unmatched. The CDR3 is made up of 15 amino acids. This chain's CDR3 is CASSRLAGHTDTQYF. The CDR3 nucleotides are TGCGCCAGCAGCAGACTAGCGGGGCACACAGATACGCAGTATTTT.

This clonotype was counted between two and nine times. V gene TRBV6-1 combines with J gene TRBJ1-1, with D tentatively TRBD1 (6 bases). The CDR3 has 15 residues. Germline V gene data show CDR1 as MNHNS and CDR2 as SASEGT. Trimming left V 2 bases short and J 4 bases short, with 14 bases between. CDR3 loop: CASSEYQGISTEAFF. The CDR3 nucleotides read TGTGCCAGCAGTGAATATCAGGGGATTTCCACTGAAGCTTTCTTT.